Reported below is one T cell receptor (beta chain). The V gene end was trimmed by 5 bases and the J gene end by 5 bases; junction bases not matched to a gene: 6. CDR1 and CDR2 from the germline V gene are SGHTA and FQGTGA. The CDR3 is 15 residues long. These data come from a study of blood T cell repertoires in COVID-19. For the study at large: Samples came from the United States, Italy and Spain, spanning acute and convalescent COVID-19. T cells, B-cell-depleted T cells, or PBMCs supplied cDNA or gDNA.

Authors' processing steps: Reference gene primer amplification yielded estimated nucleated cell counts. Here immunoSEQ multiplex PCR was the method, and the copy in TCRdb shows in-frame clones only, minus some. V, J and clone size are those of that table, while D and trimming were read from the DNA. The data show tens of thousands of clones, with roughly 84% seen just once and roughly 2.7% held by the top ten. This clonotype was obtained from a man over 45 with acute or convalescent COVID-19. The sequencing sample was made of peripheral blood. The V call is TRBV7-3, the J call TRBJ2-5, with 12 nucleotides matching TRBD2. In DNA, the CDR3 is TGTGCCAGCAGCCGGACTAGCGGGGAGACGGAGACCCAGTACTTC. This gives the protein CASSRTSGETETQYF. Full variable domain (remainder filled in from reference TRBV7-3 and TRBJ2-5): GAGVSQTPSNKVTEKGKYVELRCDPISGHTALYWYRQSLGQGPEFLIYFQGTGAADDSGLPNDRFFAVRPEGSVSTLKIQRTERGDSAVYLCASSRTSGETETQYFGPGTRLLVL.